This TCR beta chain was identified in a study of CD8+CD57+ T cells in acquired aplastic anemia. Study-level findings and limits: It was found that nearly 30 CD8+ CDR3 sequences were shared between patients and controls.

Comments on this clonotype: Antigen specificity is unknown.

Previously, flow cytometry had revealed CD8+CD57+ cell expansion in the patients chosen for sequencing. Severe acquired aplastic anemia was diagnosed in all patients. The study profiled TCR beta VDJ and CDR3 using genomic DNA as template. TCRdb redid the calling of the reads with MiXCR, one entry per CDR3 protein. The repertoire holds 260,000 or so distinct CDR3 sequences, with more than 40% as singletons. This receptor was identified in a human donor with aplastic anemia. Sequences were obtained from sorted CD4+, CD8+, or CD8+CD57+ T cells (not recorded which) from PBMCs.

In nucleotides, the CDR3 is TGTGCCAGCAGCTCATTCTACCGGGGCATCGTGGATGAGCAGTATTTT. It specifies CASSSFYRGIVDEQYF. The chain carries TRBV7-9 and TRBJ2-3; D possibly matches TRBD1 or TRBD2 (5 bases each). Germline CDR1 is SEHNR and CDR2 is FQNEAQ (reference sequence). Between the trimmed V and J ends, which lost 4 bases and 11 bases, there was a span of 25 bases. The CDR3 is 16 amino acids.